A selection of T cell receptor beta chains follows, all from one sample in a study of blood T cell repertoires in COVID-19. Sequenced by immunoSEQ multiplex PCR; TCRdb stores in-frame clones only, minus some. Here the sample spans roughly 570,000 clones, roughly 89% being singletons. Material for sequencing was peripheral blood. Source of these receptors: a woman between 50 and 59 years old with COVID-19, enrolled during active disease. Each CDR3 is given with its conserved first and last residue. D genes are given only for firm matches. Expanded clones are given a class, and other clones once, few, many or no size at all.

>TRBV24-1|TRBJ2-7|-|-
CATSGGHNEQYF
TGTGCCACCAGTGGGGGACACAACGAGCAGTACTTC
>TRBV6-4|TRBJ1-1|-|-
CASRRDPGRAGSEAFF
TGTGCCAGCAGAAGAGATCCCGGGAGAGCAGGGTCTGAAGCTTTCTTT
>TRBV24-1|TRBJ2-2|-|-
CATSDLRPGELFF
TGTGCCACCAGTGATTTGCGTCCCGGGGAGCTGTTTTTT
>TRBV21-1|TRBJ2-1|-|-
CASSKGQGAQHEQFF
TGTGCCAGCAGCAAAGGACAGGGGGCGCAGCATGAGCAGTTCTTC
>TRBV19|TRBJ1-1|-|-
CASTPQVAATEAFF
TGTGCCAGTACCCCCCAGGTGGCCGCCACTGAAGCTTTCTTT
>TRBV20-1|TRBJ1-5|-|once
CSASSRGRYSNQPQHF
TGCAGTGCTAGTAGCAGGGGCAGATATAGCAATCAGCCCCAGCATTTT
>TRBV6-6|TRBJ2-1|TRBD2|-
CASTISGGAVNEQFF
TGTGCCAGCACAATCAGCGGGGGGGCCGTAAATGAGCAGTTCTTC
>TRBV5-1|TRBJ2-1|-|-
CASSIGGSYNEQFF
TGCGCCAGCAGCATCGGGGGATCCTACAATGAGCAGTTCTTC
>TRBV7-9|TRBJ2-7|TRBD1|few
CASSPRTGGSYEQYF
TGTGCCAGCAGCCCACGGACAGGGGGCTCTTACGAGCAGTACTTC
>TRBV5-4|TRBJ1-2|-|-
CASTIPGPDGYTF
TGTGCCAGCACCATACCGGGTCCCGATGGCTACACCTTC
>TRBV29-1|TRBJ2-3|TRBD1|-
CSVEGQGARDTQYF
TGCAGCGTGGAGGGACAGGGGGCTAGAGATACGCAGTATTTT
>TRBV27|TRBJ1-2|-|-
CASSLQLGGRDGYTF
TGTGCCAGCAGTTTACAGTTGGGCGGGCGGGATGGCTACACCTTC
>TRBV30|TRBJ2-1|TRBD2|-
CATGLAGVYNEQFF
TGTGCTACCGGACTAGCGGGAGTCTACAATGAGCAGTTCTTC
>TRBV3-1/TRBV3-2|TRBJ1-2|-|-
CASSRTEVGGGYTF
TGTGCCAGCAGCCGTACAGAGGTCGGAGGTGGCTACACCTTC
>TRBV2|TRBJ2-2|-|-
CASRGGSTGELFF
TGTGCCAGCAGGGGGGGTAGCACCGGGGAGCTGTTTTTT
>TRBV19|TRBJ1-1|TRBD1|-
CASSPRDRENTEAFF
TGTGCCAGTAGTCCCCGGGACAGGGAGAACACTGAAGCTTTCTTT
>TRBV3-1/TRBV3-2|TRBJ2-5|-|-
CASSQEEGETQYF
TGTGCCAGCAGCCAAGAGGAGGGGGAGACCCAGTACTTC
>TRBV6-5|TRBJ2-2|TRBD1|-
CASRNDRATGELFF
TGTGCCAGCAGGAATGACAGGGCCACCGGGGAGCTGTTTTTT
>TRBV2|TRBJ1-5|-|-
CASSDGLGNQPQHF
TGTGCCAGCAGTGATGGGCTTGGCAATCAGCCCCAGCATTTT
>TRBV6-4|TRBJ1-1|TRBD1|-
CASSLQGSTEAFF
TGTGCCAGCAGCCTACAGGGGAGCACTGAAGCTTTCTTT
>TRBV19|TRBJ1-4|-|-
CASSIVREPDGWIGELFF
TGTGCCAGTAGTATTGTAAGGGAACCGGACGGTTGGATCGGGGAACTGTTTTTT
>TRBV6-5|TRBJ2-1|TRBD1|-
CASRVTGLDEQFF
TGTGCCAGCAGGGTGACAGGGTTGGATGAGCAGTTCTTC
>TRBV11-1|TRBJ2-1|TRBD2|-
CASRPTSGGTYNEQFF
TGTGCCAGCAGGCCTACTAGCGGGGGAACCTACAATGAGCAGTTCTTC
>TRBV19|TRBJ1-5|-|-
CASSIVGQGMHQPQHF
TGTGCCAGTAGTATAGTAGGGCAGGGTATGCATCAGCCCCAGCATTTT
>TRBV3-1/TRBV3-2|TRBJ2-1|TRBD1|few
CASSQPQGEQFF
TGTGCCAGCAGCCAACCACAGGGGGAGCAGTTCTTC
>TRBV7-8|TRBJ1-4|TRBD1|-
CACSSKTGIEKLFF
TGTGCCTGCAGCTCGAAGACAGGGATTGAAAAACTGTTTTTT
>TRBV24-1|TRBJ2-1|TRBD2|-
CATSDARLAGGQYNEQFF
TGTGCCACCAGTGACGCAAGACTAGCGGGGGGCCAATACAATGAGCAGTTCTTC
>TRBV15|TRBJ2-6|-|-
CATSRDEIGANVLTF
TGTGCCACCAGCAGAGACGAGATCGGGGCCAACGTCCTGACTTTC
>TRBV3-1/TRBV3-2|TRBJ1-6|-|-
CASSQEQLYNSPLHF
TGTGCCAGCAGCCAAGAACAGCTCTATAATTCACCCCTCCACTTT
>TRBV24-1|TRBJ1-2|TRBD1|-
CATSGRDSRTGGYGYTF
TGTGCCACCAGTGGCCGAGACTCTAGGACAGGGGGTTATGGCTACACCTTC
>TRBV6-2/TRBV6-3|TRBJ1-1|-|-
CASSYRVVTEAFF
TGTGCCAGCAGTTATAGAGTGGTCACTGAAGCTTTCTTT
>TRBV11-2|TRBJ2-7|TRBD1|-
CASSHWGTGGLVPPYEQYF
TGTGCCAGCAGCCACTGGGGGACAGGGGGACTAGTTCCCCCCTACGAGCAGTACTTC
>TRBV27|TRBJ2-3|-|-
CASSLSGGATDTQYF
TGTGCCAGCAGTTTATCTGGCGGGGCGACAGATACGCAGTATTTT
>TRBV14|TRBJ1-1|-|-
CASSQVRGGTEAFF
TGTGCCAGCAGCCAAGTAAGGGGAGGCACTGAAGCTTTCTTT
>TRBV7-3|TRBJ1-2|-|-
CASSPQGMDNYGYTF
TGTGCCAGCAGCCCCCAGGGGATGGATAACTATGGCTACACCTTC
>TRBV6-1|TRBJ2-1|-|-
CASSENRVPNEQFF
TGTGCCAGCAGTGAAAACAGGGTACCCAATGAGCAGTTCTTC
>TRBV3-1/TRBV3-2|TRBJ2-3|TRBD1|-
CASSPSMSRDRGDTQYF
TGTGCCAGCAGCCCATCCATGTCCCGGGACAGGGGGGATACGCAGTATTTT
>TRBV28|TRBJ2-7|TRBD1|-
CASSPVPPGQLEQYF
TGTGCCAGCAGCCCCGTACCGCCGGGACAGCTCGAGCAGTACTTC
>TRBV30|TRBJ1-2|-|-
CAWSEGGGYTF
TGTGCCTGGAGCGAGGGTGGAGGCTACACCTTC
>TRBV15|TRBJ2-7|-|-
CATSQVKDYEQYF
TGTGCCACCAGCCAGGTGAAGGACTACGAGCAGTACTTC
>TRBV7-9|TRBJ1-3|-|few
CASSLVVGSSGNTIYF
TGTGCCAGCAGCTTAGTGGTCGGGAGCTCTGGAAACACCATATATTTT
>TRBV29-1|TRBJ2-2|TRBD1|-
CSASGTGAGELFF
TGCAGCGCCTCCGGGACAGGGGCCGGGGAGCTGTTTTTT
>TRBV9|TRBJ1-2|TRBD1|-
CASSAFDRADGYTF
TGTGCCAGCAGCGCTTTCGACAGGGCAGATGGCTACACCTTC
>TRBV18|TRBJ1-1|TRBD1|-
CASSQQGANTEAFF
TGTGCCAGCTCACAACAGGGGGCGAACACTGAAGCTTTCTTT
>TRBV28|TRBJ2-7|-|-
CASSPGTSYEQYF
TGTGCCAGCAGCCCCGGGACTTCATACGAGCAGTACTTC
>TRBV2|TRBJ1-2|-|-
CASSEALLATANYGYTF
TGTGCCAGCAGTGAAGCGCTTCTGGCGACAGCGAACTATGGCTACACCTTC
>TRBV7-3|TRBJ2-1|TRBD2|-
CASSYGLAGYNEQFF
TGTGCCAGCAGCTACGGACTAGCGGGCTACAATGAGCAGTTCTTC
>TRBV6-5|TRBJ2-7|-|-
CASSYSGRGRDEQYF
TGTGCCAGCAGTTACTCTGGCAGGGGCAGGGACGAGCAGTACTTC
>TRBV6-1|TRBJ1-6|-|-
CASSEGDRNNSPLHF
TGTGCCAGCAGTGAAGGAGACAGGAATAATTCACCCCTCCACTTT